The next 17 T cell receptor beta chains were all read from a single sample in a study of CD8+CD57+ T cells in acquired aplastic anemia. Genomic DNA provided the template from which TCR beta VDJ and CDR3 profiles were obtained. MiXCR was run by TCRdb on the reads, yielding one entry per CDR3 protein. The data hold around 150,000 distinct CDR3 sequences, with 70% to 80% observed a single time. Individuals selected for sequencing had exhibited CD8+CD57+ cell expansion on flow cytometry. Sequenced sample: sorted CD4+, CD8+, or CD8+CD57+ T cells (not recorded which) from PBMCs. These receptors all come from a human donor with aplastic anemia.

The chain links TRBV19 to TRBJ2-7, with D unclear. The CDR3 is 16 residues long. Germline V gene data show CDR1 as LNHDA and CDR2 as SQIVND (reference sequence). Trimming pared 9 bases from V and 2 bases from J, leaving 23 bases between. The CDR3 here is CASSLDRARAPYEQYF. The CDR3 nucleotides are TGTGCCAGCAGCTTAGATCGGGCGCGAGCCCCCTACGAGCAGTACTTC.

This clonotype was observed a handful of times. CDR3 sequence (DNA): TGTGCCAGCAGCGCCGAAGCGCGACAGGGAAGGTATGGCTACACCTTC. Its translation is CASSAEARQGRYGYTF. This rearrangement joins TRBV5-6 to TRBJ1-2; TRBD1 matches 7 bases. This CDR3 is 16 amino acids long. Trimming cost V 4 bases and J 5 bases; bases outside gene matches: 14. Germline V gene data show CDR1 as SGHDT and CDR2 as YYEEEE.

The V call is TRBV5-6, the J call TRBJ1-2; TRBD1 aligns across 8 bases. J gave up 3 bases and V 0 bases, and 16 bases lay outside the gene matches. The CDR3 totals 19 residues. Germline V gives CDR1 SGHDT, CDR2 YYEEEE. Written as DNA, the CDR3 is TGTGCCAGCAGCTTGGCAGGGTCGGGGTGGACAGGGAAGGACTATGGCTACACCTTC. Protein product: CASSLAGSGWTGKDYGYTF.

This clonotype was seen more than once but under ten times. The rearrangement joins TRBV19 to TRBJ2-7; D remains unclear. V was trimmed by 0 bases and J by 9 bases, leaving 12 bases between them. The CDR3 sequence is 13 residues long. Per germline, CDR1 LNHDA and CDR2 SQIVND (reference sequence). The CDR3 reads CASSIEGPRRQYF. In nucleotides, the CDR3 is TGTGCCAGTAGTATAGAGGGTCCCCGTCGGCAGTACTTC.

This chain uses TRBV19 with TRBJ2-5; 12 bases align to TRBD2. The J segment lost 2 bases and the V segment lost 5 bases, leaving 6 bases of the junction unmatched. Germline CDR1 is LNHDA and CDR2 is SQIVND (reference sequence). The CDR3 runs 16 residues. The CDR3 loop is CASSPKTSGGQETQYF. The CDR3, as DNA: TGTGCCAGTAGTCCAAAGACTAGCGGGGGACAAGAGACCCAGTACTTC.

The chain employs TRBV24-1 and TRBJ1-1; D not resolved. Germline CDR1 KGHDR, CDR2 SFDVKD. The CDR3 contains 15 residues. Trimming left V 2 bases short and J 1 base short, with 10 bases between. DNA for the CDR3: TGTGCCACCAGTGATTCTGGACGGACGAACACTGAAGCTTTCTTT. It translates to CATSDSGRTNTEAFF.

The chain combines TRBV5-1 with TRBJ2-7; 11 bases are a match to TRBD1. This CDR3 has 15 amino acids. Germline CDR1 SGHRS, CDR2 YFSETQ. After removal of 3 bases from V and 6 bases from J, the junction contained 8 bases not matched to a gene. The CDR3 sequence is CASSYGTGGIPEQYF. The CDR3, as DNA: TGCGCCAGCAGCTACGGGACAGGGGGGATCCCCGAGCAGTACTTC.

The CDR3 spells CASSPSSSNGQFF. The DNA of the CDR3 is TGTGCCAGCAGCCCGAGTAGCTCCAACGGGCAGTTCTTC. J is TRBJ2-1 and V is TRBV7-9, with D hard to call. The CDR3 is 13 residues long. CDR1 and CDR2 (germline): SEHNR, FQNEAQ (reference sequence). V gave up 5 bases and J gave up 12 bases, with 17 bases separating them.

The V call is TRBV9, the J call TRBJ1-2, with 8 bases lining up with TRBD1. Per germline, CDR1 SGDLS and CDR2 YYNGEE. V shed 3 bases, J shed 1 base, and the junction held 5 bases outside the gene matches. The CDR3 covers 15 residues. This chain's CDR3 is CASSGQGRGNYGYTF. The DNA of the CDR3 is TGTGCCAGCAGCGGACAGGGGAGGGGTAACTATGGCTACACCTTC.

The chain combines TRBV3-1 with TRBJ2-7; D unclear. Germline loops: CDR1 LGHDT, CDR2 YNNKEL (reference sequence). Trimming removed 2 bases at V and 0 bases at J, with 8 bases between. CDR3 length: 14 amino acids. The CDR3, as DNA: TGTGCCAGCAGCCAAACGGTGGGCTCCTACGAGCAGTACTTC. This codes for CASSQTVGSYEQYF.

The genes are TRBV6-1 and TRBJ2-7, with D hard to call. V was clipped by 5 bases and J by 4 bases, with 9 bases between them. The CDR3 loop spans 12 amino acids. The germline gives CDR1 MNHNS, CDR2 SASEGT. The CDR3 DNA reads as TGTGCCAGCAGTTGCCAAACATACGAGCAGTACTTC. Protein product: CASSCQTYEQYF.

Notes on this clonotype: The germline gene is not matched at one end of the junction; a read error may be the cause. This sequence joins TRBV10-3 and TRBJ2-7; tentative D call: TRBD2 (5 bases). This CDR3 spans 14 amino acids. Germline V CDR1 and CDR2: ENHRY, SYGVKD. CDR3 DNA: TGTGCCAGCAGTTACTCTGGGAGTACCTACGAGCAGTACTTC. Translating it yields CASSYSGSTYEQYF.

The chain employs TRBV10-1 and TRBJ1-4; 8 nucleotides match TRBD1. Germline V CDR1 and CDR2: WNHNN, SYGVQD (reference sequence). V trimming: 6 bases; J trimming: 7 bases; junction bases outside the gene matches: 10. The CDR3 is made up of 15 amino acids. The CDR3 reads CASRPGQGESEKLFF. The DNA for the CDR3 is TGCGCCAGCAGGCCCGGACAGGGTGAGTCTGAAAAACTGTTTTTT.

The chain joins TRBV10-3 to TRBJ2-5, with 7 bases identical to TRBD1. Trimming at V came to 7 bases and at J to 3 bases, leaving 5 bases not matched to a gene. Germline V gene lookup returns CDR1 ENHRY and CDR2 SYGVKD. The CDR3 sequence is 13 residues long. As DNA, the CDR3 is TGTGCCATCAACAGGGGCGGAGAAGAGACCCAGTACTTC. Translated: CAINRGGEETQYF.

This rearrangement joins TRBV7-8 to TRBJ2-7, with D possibly matching TRBD1 (5 bases). From germline, CDR1 is SGHVS and CDR2 FQNEAQ. V lost 6 bases to trimming and J lost 4 bases, with 16 bases between them. This CDR3 has 14 amino acids. The CDR3 coding sequence is TGTGCCAGCAGTCCCTCAGGGTGGTCTTACGAGCAGTACTTC. Residues: CASSPSGWSYEQYF.

This clonotype was counted at least ten times. This chain connects TRBV12-5 to TRBJ2-7, with a tentative D call TRBD1 (5 bases). The V end lost 5 bases, the J end lost 1 base, and 15 bases lay between the germline ends. Germline-derived CDR1 and CDR2 are LGHNT and FRNRAP. CDR3 size: 15 residues. CDR3 sequence: CASGTPGLDSYEQYV. Here the CDR3 DNA reads TGTGCTAGTGGTACCCCAGGGCTAGATTCCTACGAGCAGTACGTC.

A remark on this clonotype: The junction shows a germline mismatch at one end, possibly a read error. The V gene is TRBV12-3 or TRBV12-4, the J gene TRBJ1-5; D is unresolved. This CDR3 region has 14 residues. This CDR3 reads CAGSPGPGNQPQHF. Written as DNA, the CDR3 is TGTGCCGGCAGTCCCGGACCCGGCAATCAGCCCCAGCATTTT.